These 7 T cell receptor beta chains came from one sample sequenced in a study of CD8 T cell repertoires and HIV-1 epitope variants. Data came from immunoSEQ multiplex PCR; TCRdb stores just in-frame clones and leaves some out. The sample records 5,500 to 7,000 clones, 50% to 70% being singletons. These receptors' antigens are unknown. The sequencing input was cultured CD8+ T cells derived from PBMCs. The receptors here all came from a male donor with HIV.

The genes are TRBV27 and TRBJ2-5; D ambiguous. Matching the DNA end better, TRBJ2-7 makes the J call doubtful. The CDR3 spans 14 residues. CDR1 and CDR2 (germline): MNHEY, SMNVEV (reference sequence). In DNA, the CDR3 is TGTGCCAGCAGTGAGATTGCAAGCTCCTACGAGCAGTACTTC. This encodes CASSEIASSYEQYF.

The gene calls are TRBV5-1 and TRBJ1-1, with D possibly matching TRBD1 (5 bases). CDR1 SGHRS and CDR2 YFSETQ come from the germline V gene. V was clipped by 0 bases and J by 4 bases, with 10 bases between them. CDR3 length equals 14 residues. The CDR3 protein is CASSLVGRGTEAFF. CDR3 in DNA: TGCGCCAGCAGCTTGGTTGGAAGGGGCACTGAAGCTTTCTTT.

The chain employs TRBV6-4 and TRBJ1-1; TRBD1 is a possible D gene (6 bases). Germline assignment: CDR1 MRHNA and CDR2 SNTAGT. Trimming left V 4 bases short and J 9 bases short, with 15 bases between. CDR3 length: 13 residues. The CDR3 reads CASSVDQQGKAFF. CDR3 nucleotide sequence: TGTGCCAGCAGTGTCGATCAACAGGGAAAAGCTTTCTTT.

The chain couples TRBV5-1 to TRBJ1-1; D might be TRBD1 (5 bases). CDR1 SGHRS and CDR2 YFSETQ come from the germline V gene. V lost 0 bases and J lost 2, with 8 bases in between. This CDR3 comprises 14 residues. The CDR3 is CASSLEGPNTEAFF. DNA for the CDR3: TGCGCCAGCAGCTTGGAGGGGCCTAACACTGAAGCTTTCTTT.

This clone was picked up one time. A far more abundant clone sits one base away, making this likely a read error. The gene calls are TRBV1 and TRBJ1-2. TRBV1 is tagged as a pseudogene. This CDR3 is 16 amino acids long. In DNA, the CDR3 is TGCACCAGCAGCCAAGATCCCCCAGACTTGGACTATGGCTACACCTTC. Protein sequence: CTSSQDPPDLDYGYTF.

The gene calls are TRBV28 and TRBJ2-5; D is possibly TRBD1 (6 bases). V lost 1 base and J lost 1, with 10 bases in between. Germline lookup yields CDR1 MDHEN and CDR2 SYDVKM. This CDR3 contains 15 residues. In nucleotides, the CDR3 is TGTGCCAGCAGTTTATTGGGGGCGGTCCAAGAGACCCAGTACTTC. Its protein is CASSLLGAVQETQYF.

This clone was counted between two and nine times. CDR3 region: CASSQEGQGNYEQYF. The CDR3 coding sequence is TGTGCCAGCAGCCAAGAGGGACAGGGGAACTACGAGCAGTACTTC. This chain links TRBV4-2 with TRBJ2-7, with 10 bases fitting TRBD1. Germline assignment: CDR1 LGHNA and CDR2 YNFKEQ. This CDR3 has 15 residues. Trimming took 0 bases from V and 3 from J; bases not matched to a gene: 2.